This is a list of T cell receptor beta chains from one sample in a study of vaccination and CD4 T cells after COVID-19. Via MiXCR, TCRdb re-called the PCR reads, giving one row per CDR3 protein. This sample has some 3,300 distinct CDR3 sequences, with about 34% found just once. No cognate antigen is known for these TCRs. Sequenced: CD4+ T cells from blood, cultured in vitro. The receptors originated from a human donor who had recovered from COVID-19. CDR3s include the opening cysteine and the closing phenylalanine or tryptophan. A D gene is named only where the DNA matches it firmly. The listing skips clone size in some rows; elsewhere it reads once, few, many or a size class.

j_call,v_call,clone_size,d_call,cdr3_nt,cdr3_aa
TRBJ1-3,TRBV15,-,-,TGTGCCACCAGCATGACGAGAGGGTCTGGAAACACCATATATTTT,CATSMTRGSGNTIYF
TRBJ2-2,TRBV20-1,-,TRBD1,TGCAGTGCTCGCCGGGACAGGGAGGGTCTACACGGGGAGCTGTTTTTT,CSARRDREGLHGELFF
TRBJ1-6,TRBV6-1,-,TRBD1,TGTGCCAGCAGCAGGGGGACAGGGCACTCACCCCTCCACTTT,CASSRGTGHSPLHF
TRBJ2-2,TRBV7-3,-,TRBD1,TGTGCCAGCAGCTCACAGACAGGGCTCACCGGGGAGCTGTTTTTT,CASSSQTGLTGELFF
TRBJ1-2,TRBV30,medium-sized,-,TGTGCCTGGAGCGTGGCAGAATCAACCTATGGCTACACCTTC,CAWSVAESTYGYTF
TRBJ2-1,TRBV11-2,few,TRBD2,TGTGCCAGCAGAGTTGGACTAGCGGAGGGCAATGAGCAGTTCTTC,CASRVGLAEGNEQFF
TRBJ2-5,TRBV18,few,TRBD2,TGTGCCAGCTCACCCCGCCCTAGCGGGGGAGAGGAGACCCAGTACTTC,CASSPRPSGGEETQYF
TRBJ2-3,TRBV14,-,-,TGTGCCAGCAGCCAAGACAGGGTTCGGTCAGATACGCAGTATTTT,CASSQDRVRSDTQYF
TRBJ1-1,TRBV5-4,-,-,TGTGCCAGCAGCCAAATAGGCCGAACTTTGAACACTGAAGCTTTCTTT,CASSQIGRTLNTEAFF
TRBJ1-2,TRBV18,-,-,TGTGCCAGCTCACCAGATATTAAGGGCGCGGATGGCTACACCTTC,CASSPDIKGADGYTF
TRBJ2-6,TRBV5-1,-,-,TGCGCCAGCAGCCGCAGTGAACGGGGGAACCATCAAGAAATTGGGGCCAACGTCCTGACTTTC,CASSRSERGNHQEIGANVLTF
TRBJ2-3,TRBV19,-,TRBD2,TGTGCCAGTAGTGCCCGCCCGCTAGCGGGGGTCCTTAGCACAGATACGCAGTATTTT,CASSARPLAGVLSTDTQYF
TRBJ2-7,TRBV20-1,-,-,TGCAGTGCTAGAGAGCCGAGAGAGACATACGAGCAGTACTTC,CSAREPRETYEQYF
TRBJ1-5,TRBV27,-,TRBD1,TGTGCCAGCCCTCACGACAGGGGGGATAGCAATCAGCCCCAGCATTTT,CASPHDRGDSNQPQHF
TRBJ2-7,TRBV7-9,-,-,TGTGCCAGCAGCTTAGTTGGGACGGACTCCTACGAGCAGTACTTC,CASSLVGTDSYEQYF
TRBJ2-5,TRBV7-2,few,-,TGTGCCAGCAGCTTAGGAGGGAGCCAAGAGACCCAGTACTTC,CASSLGGSQETQYF
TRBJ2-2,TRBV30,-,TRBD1,TGTGCCTGGAGTGTACGAGGGGGCCCCGGGGAGCTGTTTTTT,CAWSVRGGPGELFF
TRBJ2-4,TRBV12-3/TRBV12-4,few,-,TGTGCCAGCAGCTTATATCCCCCCCCGGCCCCCATTCAGTACTTC,CASSLYPPPAPIQYF
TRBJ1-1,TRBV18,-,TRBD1,TGTGCCAGCTCATCCGGGACAGGGTCGGTGGAAGCTTTCTTT,CASSSGTGSVEAFF
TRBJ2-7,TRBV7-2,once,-,TGTGCCAGCAGCTTAGGCGCGGGGCTATCCTACGAGCAGTACTTC,CASSLGAGLSYEQYF
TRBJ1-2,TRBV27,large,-,TGTGCCAGCAGTTTAATCCCTGGGGGAGATGGCTACACCTTC,CASSLIPGGDGYTF
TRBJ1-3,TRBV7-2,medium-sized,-,TGTGCCAGCAGCCCTGGTCCGGGTCGGGGTGAGGGGAACACCATATATTTT,CASSPGPGRGEGNTIYF
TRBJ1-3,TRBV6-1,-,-,TGTGCCAGCAGTGACAGTATAAGGGGAAACACCATATATTTT,CASSDSIRGNTIYF
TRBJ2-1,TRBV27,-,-,TGTGCCAGCACCGGGACACATAATGAGCAGTTCTTC,CASTGTHNEQFF
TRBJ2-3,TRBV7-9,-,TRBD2,TGTGCCAGCAGCTTTCCGTTAGCGGGGGGTACAGATACGCAGTATTTT,CASSFPLAGGTDTQYF
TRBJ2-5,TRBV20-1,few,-,TGCAGTGCTAGATCCCCTCCCGCTGCGGGTTGGGAGACCCAGTACTTC,CSARSPPAAGWETQYF
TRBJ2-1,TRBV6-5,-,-,TGTGCCAGCAGTTCACTCCCCGGGACATACAATGAGCAGTTCTTC,CASSSLPGTYNEQFF
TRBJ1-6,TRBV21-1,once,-,TGTGCCAACCCTCTCGGAGGGGACAGGGCGAATTCACCCCTCCACTTT,CANPLGGDRANSPLHF
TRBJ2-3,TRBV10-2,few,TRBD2,TGCGCCAGCAGCTCGGGACTAGCGGGGGGGCATATAACAGATACGCAGTATTTT,CASSSGLAGGHITDTQYF
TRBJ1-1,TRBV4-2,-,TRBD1,TGTGCCAGCAGCCAAGAGATACAGGGGGCTAGAAGAACTTTCTTT,CASSQEIQGARRTFF
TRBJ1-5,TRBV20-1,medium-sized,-,TGCAGTGCTAGTGATGTACGCAATGAACCCCAGCATTTT,CSASDVRNEPQHF
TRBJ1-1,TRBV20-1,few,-,TGCAGTGCTAGAAAGGGGACACTGAACACTGAAGCTTTCTTT,CSARKGTLNTEAFF
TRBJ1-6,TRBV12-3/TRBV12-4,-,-,TGTGCCAGCAGTTTGACGAGGGATAATTCACCCCTCCACTTT,CASSLTRDNSPLHF
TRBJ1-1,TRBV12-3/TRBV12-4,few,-,TGTGCCAGCAGTTTCGAGAACGTAGCTTTCTTT,CASSFENVAFF
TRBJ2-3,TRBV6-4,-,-,TGTGCCAGCAGTGACTCGAATGGGGGCACAGATACGCAGTATTTT,CASSDSNGGTDTQYF
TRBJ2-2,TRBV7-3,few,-,TGTGCCAGCAGCTTAGGGGTCAGGAGGACCGGGGAGCTGTTTTTT,CASSLGVRRTGELFF
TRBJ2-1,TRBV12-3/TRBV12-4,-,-,TGTGCCAGCAGCCTGAGGTACTACAATGAGCAGTTCTTC,CASSLRYYNEQFF
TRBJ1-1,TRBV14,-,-,TGTGCCAGCAGTCAGACAAGGACCACTGAAGCTTTCTTT,CASSQTRTTEAFF
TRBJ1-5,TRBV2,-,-,TGTGCCAGCAGTAAGAACGGGGTTGGACAGCCCCAGCATTTT,CASSKNGVGQPQHF
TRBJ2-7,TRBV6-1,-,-,TGTGCCAGCGAGAACCAGTACTTC,CASENQYF